This T cell receptor beta chain was identified in a study of blood T cell repertoires in COVID-19. As for the study in general: The study drew acute and convalescent COVID-19 samples from the United States, Italy and Spain. The cDNA or gDNA used as material had been derived from T cells, B-cell-depleted T cells, or PBMCs.

Per the authors' pipeline: Amplification of reference gene primers provided the estimated nucleated cell counts. TCRdb's table, derived via immunoSEQ multiplex PCR, lists solely in-frame clones and lacks some. Clone size and the V and J calls come from that table; the DNA yielded D and trimming. The repertoire holds about 12,000 clones, with approximately 80% as singletons. Trimming took 4 bases from V and 1 from J; bases not matched to a gene: 3. CDR1 and CDR2 from the germline V gene are SGHRS and YFSETQ. This CDR3 is built from 15 residues. The sample taken for sequencing was peripheral blood. V and J are TRBV5-1 and TRBJ2-2, with TRBD2 matching over 8 bases. This TCR derives from a man older than 75 with acute or convalescent COVID-19. CDR3 DNA: TGCGCCAGCAGCCCACTAGCGGAGAACACCGGGGAGCTGTTTTTT. The encoded protein is CASSPLAENTGELFF.